This passage covers 31 T cell receptor beta chains from one sample sequenced in a study of T-cell memory formation after mild COVID-19. MiXCR, run by TCRdb on the 5' RACE reads, gives a single entry per CDR3 protein. This table holds 400,000 to 500,000 distinct CDR3 sequences, roughly a quarter found once. The sample taken for sequencing was PBMCs or a T cell subset sorted from them (not recorded which). Receptors were obtained from an adult woman who had mild COVID-19 (a few samples of this study predate the infection). Cell type and time point are not known.

A few counts support this clonotype. This sequence joins TRBV12-3 or TRBV12-4 and TRBJ2-6; D gene ambiguous. Trimming left V 3 bases short and J 10 bases short, with 4 bases between. CDR3 length equals 11 residues. The CDR3 spells CASSFRNVLTF. In DNA, the CDR3 is TGTGCCAGCAGTTTTAGGAACGTCCTGACTTTC.

The V call is TRBV6-5, the J call TRBJ2-6; D ambiguous. The length of the CDR3 is 16 residues. Looked up from germline, CDR1 is MNHEY and CDR2 is SVGAGI. V lost 7 bases and J 0 bases, leaving 13 bases between the germline ends. In DNA form, the CDR3 reads TGTGCCAGCAAGTTCGGCAGGAGCTCTGGGGCCAACGTCCTGACTTTC. It is translated as CASKFGRSSGANVLTF.

This clonotype has a handful of counts. The chain combines TRBV6-2 or TRBV6-3 with TRBJ2-1, with TRBD2 matching 11 bases. Germline V gene sequence: CDR1 MNHEY, CDR2 SVGEGT. With V trimmed by 11 bases and J by 8 bases, 26 bases remained unmatched. This CDR3 is 19 amino acids long. The CDR3 reads CAGSMGHPRTSGSLHEQFF. For the CDR3, the DNA is TGTGCCGGCTCAATGGGTCATCCCCGAACTAGCGGGAGCCTCCATGAGCAGTTCTTC.

This clonotype was seen many times. The chain couples TRBV18 to TRBJ2-5; a weak D match, TRBD1 (5 bases). The germline CDR1 and CDR2 sequences are KGHSH and LQKENI. Trimming took off 5 bases at V and 5 bases at J, with 15 bases between the two ends. The CDR3 loop spans 14 amino acids. CDR3 sequence (DNA): TGTGCCAGCTCATCGGGCCAGGGTTGGGAGACCCAGTACTTC. It encodes CASSSGQGWETQYF.

This clonotype was picked up a small number of times. The chain links TRBV7-8 to TRBJ2-1, with a weak D call TRBD1 (6 bases). Trimming took off 5 bases at V and 1 base at J, with 12 bases between the two ends. Germline lookup yields CDR1 SGHVS and CDR2 FQNEAQ. CDR3 length: 15 amino acids. The CDR3 protein is CASSQGLISYNEQFF. CDR3 DNA: TGTGCCAGCAGCCAGGGGCTCATATCCTACAATGAGCAGTTCTTC.

This clonotype was counted once. The V call is TRBV2, the J call TRBJ2-2; 7 bases match TRBD1. Germline trimming cut 2 bases from V and 3 bases from J; bases unmatched to any gene: 12. CDR1 and CDR2 (germline): SNHLY, FYNNEI. The CDR3 loop spans 18 amino acids. CDR3 loop: CASSETLVVGGDTGELFF. CDR3 DNA: TGTGCCAGCAGTGAAACCCTGGTGGTAGGGGGCGACACCGGGGAGCTGTTTTTT.

This clonotype showed up just a few times. The V call is TRBV15, the J call TRBJ2-1, with 10 bases fitting TRBD2. Trimming at V came to 4 bases and at J to 8 bases, leaving 14 bases not matched to a gene. Germline values: CDR1 LNHNV, CDR2 YYDKDF (reference sequence). The CDR3 contains 17 residues. CDR3 protein: CATSKEVGASGSHEQFF. CDR3 sequence (DNA): TGTGCCACCAGCAAAGAGGTTGGGGCTAGCGGGAGCCATGAGCAGTTCTTC.

The chain uses TRBV7-2 and TRBJ2-1; 7 bases align to TRBD1. CDR3 length: 16 residues. J was trimmed by 6 bases and V by 5 bases; bases with no gene match: 13. Germline CDR1 is SGHTA and CDR2 is FQGNSA. The CDR3 spells CASSTGTAARGNEQFF. The DNA for the CDR3 is TGTGCCAGCAGCACCGGGACAGCCGCTCGGGGCAATGAGCAGTTCTTC.

The V gene is TRBV27, the J gene TRBJ2-5, with a tentative D call TRBD2 (5 bases). The CDR3 length is 15 residues. Trimming removed 0 bases from V and 5 bases from J, with 13 bases in between. Germline V gene data show CDR1 as MNHEY and CDR2 as SMNVEV (reference sequence). This chain's CDR3 is CASSLSRTPWETQYF. The CDR3 coding sequence is TGTGCCAGCAGTTTATCCAGGACTCCTTGGGAGACCCAGTACTTC.

In this sample, this clonotype turned up a few times. This chain joins TRBV12-3 or TRBV12-4 and TRBJ1-3; no clear D gene. V gave up 5 bases and J gave up 0 bases, with 14 bases separating them. The CDR3 sequence is 16 residues long. In nucleotides, the CDR3 is TGTGCCAGCAGTCCCACGTCTAAATTCTCTGGAAACACCATATATTTT. It specifies CASSPTSKFSGNTIYF.

The chain uses TRBV30 and TRBJ2-1; D is perhaps TRBD1 (6 bases). Germline V lookup: CDR1 GTSNPN, CDR2 SVGIG (reference sequence). This CDR3 contains 14 residues. Between the trimmed V and J ends, which lost 2 bases and 5 bases, there was a span of 13 bases. The CDR3 sequence: CAWSLGARNNEQFF. In nucleotides, the CDR3 is TGTGCCTGGAGTCTGGGGGCGAGGAACAATGAGCAGTTCTTC.

The table lists this clonotype with a few counts. The chain joins TRBV13 to TRBJ2-1; 9 nucleotides align to TRBD1. J was trimmed by 7 bases and V by 5 bases; bases with no gene match: 12. This CDR3 spans 16 amino acids. In germline, CDR1 is PRHDT, CDR2 FYEKMQ (reference sequence). CDR3 bases: TGTGCCAGCAGCCCTGGGGACAGGGCAAGGAGGAATGAGCAGTTCTTC. This gives the protein CASSPGDRARRNEQFF. The whole variable domain, filled in from reference TRBV13 and TRBJ2-1, reads AAGVIQSPRHLIKEKRETATLKCYPIPRHDTVYWYQQGPGQDPQFLISFYEKMQSDKGSIPDRFSAQQFSDYHSELNMSSLELGDSALYFCASSPGDRARRNEQFFGPGTRLTVL.

V and J are TRBV3-1 and TRBJ1-5; D is possibly TRBD1 (5 bases). CDR1 and CDR2 (germline): LGHDT, YNNKEL (reference sequence). The CDR3 is 14 amino acids. V shed 2 bases and J shed 6 bases, with 11 bases lying between them. CDR3 in DNA: TGTGCCAGCAGCCAACAGGGTGTTGGTCAGCCCCAGCATTTT. Protein product: CASSQQGVGQPQHF.

This clonotype turned up a few times. The chain employs TRBV6-6 and TRBJ1-3; unclear D gene. CDR3 length: 13 amino acids. Per germline, CDR1 MNHNY and CDR2 SVGAGI (reference sequence). The V end lost 0 bases, the J end lost 4 bases, and 4 bases lay between the germline ends. CDR3 residues: CASSYSGGNTIYF. For the CDR3, the DNA is TGTGCCAGCAGTTACTCAGGGGGAAACACCATATATTTT.

This chain connects TRBV15 to TRBJ1-2; 8 bases align to TRBD1. The CDR3 runs to 13 residues. Trimming cost V 4 bases and J 6 bases; bases outside gene matches: 4. Germline V gene data show CDR1 as LNHNV and CDR2 as YYDKDF (reference sequence). DNA for the CDR3: TGTGCCACCAGCACTGGACAGGGAGATGGCTACACCTTC. Translated, it gives CATSTGQGDGYTF.

The chain uses TRBV5-5 and TRBJ1-2; D remains ambiguous. With 1 base removed from V and 0 bases from J, the gap between germline ends came to 4 bases. The CDR3 loop spans 13 amino acids. Per germline, CDR1 SGHKS and CDR2 YYEKEE (reference sequence). CDR3 protein: CASSLYSNYGYTF. CDR3 sequence (DNA): TGTGCCAGCAGCTTGTATTCTAACTATGGCTACACCTTC.

The rearrangement links TRBV7-9 to TRBJ2-3, with D hard to call. V lost 3 bases and J lost 6, with 13 bases in between. The CDR3 covers 14 residues. CDR1 and CDR2 from the germline V gene are SEHNR and FQNEAQ (reference sequence). This CDR3 reads CASSFSGHADTQYF. CDR3 in DNA: TGTGCCAGCAGCTTCTCCGGTCATGCGGATACGCAGTATTTT. The entire variable domain, with the rest obtained from reference TRBV7-9 and TRBJ2-3, is as follows: DTGVSQNPRHKITKRGQNVTFRCDPISEHNRLYWYRQTLGQGPEFLTYFQNEAQLEKSRLLSDRFSAERPKGSFSTLEIQRTEQGDSAMYLCASSFSGHADTQYFGPGTRLTVL.

This clonotype was counted between two and nine times. This chain links TRBV3-1 with TRBJ2-1; 7 bases are a match to TRBD2. V shed 1 base, J shed 6 bases, and the junction held 12 bases outside the gene matches. Per germline, CDR1 LGHDT and CDR2 YNNKEL (reference sequence). CDR3 length: 17 residues. CDR3 bases: TGTGCCAGCAGCCAAGGAGCGGGGTCCCTAGACACCAATGAGCAGTTCTTC. It yields the protein CASSQGAGSLDTNEQFF.

V and J are TRBV11-2 and TRBJ2-1; D unresolved. The CDR3 runs 11 residues. Germline V gene lookup returns CDR1 SGHAT and CDR2 FQNNGV. Trimming removed 0 bases from V and 10 bases from J, with 4 bases in between. CDR3 sequence: CASSLELEQFF. CDR3 nucleotide sequence: TGTGCCAGCAGCTTAGAACTAGAGCAGTTCTTC. Complete variable domain (other parts from reference TRBV11-2 and TRBJ2-1): EAGVAQSPRYKIIEKRQSVAFWCNPISGHATLYWYQQILGQGPKLLIQFQNNGVVDDSQLPKDRFSAERLKGVDSTLKIQPAKLEDSAVYLCASSLELEQFFGPGTRLTVL.

This clonotype occurred a few times. This chain connects TRBV7-6 to TRBJ2-3, with 9 bases identical to TRBD2. The V segment lost 1 base and the J segment 2 bases; nucleotides outside the gene matches: 7. CDR1 and CDR2 from the germline V gene are SGHVS and FNYEAQ. The CDR3 sequence is 17 residues long. The CDR3 is CASSLDPSGDITDTQYF. CDR3 nucleotide sequence: TGTGCCAGCAGCTTAGACCCTAGCGGGGACATCACAGATACGCAGTATTTT.

This chain links TRBV5-1 with TRBJ2-7, with D perhaps matching TRBD1 (7 bases). V lost 4 bases to trimming and J lost 5 bases, with 22 bases between them. This CDR3 spans 16 amino acids. Per the germline V gene, CDR1 is SGHRS and CDR2 is YFSETQ. Here the CDR3 DNA reads TGCGCCAGCAGCACGGCAGGGGGGCCAGGGGATCACGAGCAGTACTTC. Translated: CASSTAGGPGDHEQYF.

The sample holds a few counts of this clonotype. This chain joins TRBV27 and TRBJ2-2; D not certain. Germline assignment: CDR1 MNHEY and CDR2 SMNVEV (reference sequence). There are 15 residues in the CDR3. The V gene lost 4 bases and the J gene lost 1 base, with 10 bases spanning the gap. The DNA of the CDR3 is TGTGCCAGCAGTTCCCCGCCCTTGAACACCGGGGAGCTGTTTTTT. Encoded protein: CASSSPPLNTGELFF.

The rearrangement uses TRBV6-1 and TRBJ2-3; D gene unclear. The ends were cut back, 1 base at V and 8 bases at J, with 10 bases in the middle. CDR3 length: 13 residues. The germline V gene encodes CDR1 MNHNS and CDR2 SASEGT. The CDR3 sequence is CASSEDASSTQYF. Written as DNA, the CDR3 is TGTGCCAGCAGTGAAGACGCTAGTTCTACGCAGTATTTT.

The chain links TRBV29-1 to TRBJ2-7; D not resolved. V was shortened by 4 bases and J by 0 bases, with 10 bases between the two germline ends. CDR1 is SQVTM, CDR2 ANQGSEA, per germline. CDR3 length: 13 residues. CDR3 in amino acids: CSVAAGSSYEQYF. The CDR3 DNA reads as TGCAGCGTTGCTGCAGGTAGCTCCTACGAGCAGTACTTC.

This clonotype has more than one count but fewer than ten. The chain links TRBV14 to TRBJ2-1, with D possibly matching TRBD1 (5 bases). Germline V gene data show CDR1 as SGHDN and CDR2 as FVKESK. CDR3 length: 16 amino acids. V was pared by 4 bases and J by 2 bases, with 15 bases between. CDR3 DNA: TGTGCCAGCAGCCGCCTGACTGTAGGGGCCTACAATGAGCAGTTCTTC. This gives the protein CASSRLTVGAYNEQFF.

The sample holds a few counts of this clonotype. Given a much more abundant clone one base away, this may be a read error. The genes are TRBV5-1 and TRBJ1-4, with no clear D. Trimming pared 2 bases from V and 0 bases from J, leaving 5 bases between. The CDR3 spans 14 residues. The germline gives CDR1 SGHRS, CDR2 YFSETQ. CDR3: CASSFGATNEKLFF. The DNA for the CDR3 is TGCGCCAGCAGCTTCGGGGCAACTAATGAAAAACTGTTTTTT.

The V gene is TRBV20-1, the J gene TRBJ1-5; no definite D call. Germline lookup yields CDR1 DFQATT and CDR2 SNEGSKA (reference sequence). The CDR3 extends over 16 amino acids. The germline V and J ends were trimmed by 0 bases and 7 bases, with 19 bases remaining between them. The CDR3 sequence: CSARDGDRWVRQPQHF. The DNA for the CDR3 is TGCAGTGCTAGAGATGGCGACCGGTGGGTAAGACAGCCCCAGCATTTT.

The chain is built from TRBV6-5 and TRBJ2-7; a weak D match, TRBD1 (5 bases). Between the trimmed V and J ends, which lost 1 base and 4 bases, there was a span of 11 bases. The length of the CDR3 is 14 residues. The germline gives CDR1 MNHEY, CDR2 SVGAGI. CDR3 sequence reads: CASSYLDIGYEQYF. The CDR3 coding sequence is TGTGCCAGCAGTTACTTGGACATAGGTTACGAGCAGTACTTC.

This clonotype was counted ten times or more. The CDR3 loop is CSARVEDRVGYGYTF. The CDR3 DNA is TGCAGTGCTAGAGTAGAGGACAGGGTTGGATATGGCTACACCTTC. This chain joins TRBV20-1 and TRBJ1-2; 8 positions agree with TRBD1. The V gene's germline CDR1 is DFQATT and CDR2 SNEGSKA (reference sequence). CDR3 length: 15 residues. Trimming at V came to 1 base and at J to 5 bases, leaving 9 bases not matched to a gene.

The rearrangement uses TRBV7-2 and TRBJ1-2; D uncertain. Trimming took 2 bases from V and 8 from J, leaving 12 bases between them. Germline V CDR1 and CDR2: SGHTA, FQGNSA. CDR3 length equals 13 residues. The CDR3 DNA sequence: TGTGCCAGCAGCTTAAAAGGATCTCGCGGCTACACCTTC. Residues: CASSLKGSRGYTF.

The chain links TRBV7-3 to TRBJ1-1; 8 nucleotides line up with TRBD1. The CDR3 is made up of 15 amino acids. Trimming removed 4 bases from V and 0 bases from J; junction bases left unmatched: 4. CDR1 and CDR2 (germline): SGHTA, FQGTGA. The CDR3 DNA follows: TGTGCCAGCAGCTCACAGGGGGGGGTGAACACTGAAGCTTTCTTT. Translation: CASSSQGGVNTEAFF.